The 11 T cell receptor beta chains below all came from one sample that was sequenced in a study of CD8+ T cells in alopecia areata (dated by TCRdb to 2017 to 2018). Library generation was performed with the immunoSEQ multiplex PCR assay. RNA was extracted from all samples and reverse transcribed into cDNA as template for TCR sequencing. Sourced from immuneACCESS, this table was stored by TCRdb with only in-frame sequences that have V and J called. A share of the clones is absent; for the studies checked, an unresolved V gene accounts for under half, and the remainder has no known explanation. This sample lists 130,000 to 150,000 clones; 75% to 85% were detected once. The ten biggest clones cover approximately 25% of the sample. The time point label for this specimen denotes: less than five weeks on oral tofacitinib. Explained via the paper, the treatment or condition label denotes: oral pan-JAK inhibitor, 5-10 mg twice daily.

The sequenced sample was CD8+ T cells sorted from blood, obtained at week 4, from a patient treated with tofacitinib. The receptors derive from a human donor with alopecia areata.

This clone was observed a few times. V and J are TRBV5-5 and TRBJ2-7, with D possibly matching TRBD2 (6 bases). Trimming cost V 4 bases and J 4 bases, with 18 bases left between them. The germline gives CDR1 SGHKS, CDR2 YYEKEE (reference sequence). There are 15 residues in the CDR3. CDR3 coding DNA: TGTGCCAGCAGCCTCGGGACTTTAGGCCTTTACGAGCAGTACTTC. It codes for CASSLGTLGLYEQYF.

The chain carries TRBV2 and TRBJ2-2; D gene uncertain. Deletions cut 5 bases from V and 6 bases from J, with 7 bases between. Per the germline V gene, CDR1 is SNHLY and CDR2 is FYNNEI. This CDR3 spans 12 amino acids. Here the CDR3 reads CASSSTAGELFF. CDR3 coding DNA: TGTGCCAGCAGTAGTACCGCCGGGGAGCTGTTTTTT.

The sample holds a few counts of this clone. The chain couples TRBV9 to TRBJ2-2; no definite D call. The V gene lost 4 bases and the J gene lost 7 bases, with 5 bases spanning the gap. In germline, CDR1 is SGDLS, CDR2 YYNGEE. The CDR3 is 11 amino acids. In nucleotides, the CDR3 is TGTGCCAGCAGCTCAGTCGGGGAGCTGTTTTTT. Protein sequence: CASSSVGELFF.

The V gene is TRBV30, the J gene TRBJ2-3; possible D gene TRBD1, 5 bases. CDR1 and CDR2 (germline): GTSNPN, SVGIG (reference sequence). The CDR3 is 15 residues long. Trimming pared 5 bases from V and 6 bases from J, leaving 21 bases between. For the CDR3, the DNA is TGTGCCTGGGTTCTCCGGGTCAAAAAGGGGGATACGCAGTATTTT. Encoded protein: CAWVLRVKKGDTQYF.

The gene calls are TRBV5-6 and TRBJ1-6; TRBD1 aligns across 11 bases. Unmatched junction bases numbered 10, after V lost 4 bases and J lost 7 bases. Germline V CDR1 and CDR2: SGHDT, YYEEEE. This CDR3 comprises 17 residues. The CDR3 region has the DNA TGTGCCAGCAGCCCCGGACAGGGGGCATGGGGGAATTCACCCCTCCACTTT. It translates to CASSPGQGAWGNSPLHF. The full variable domain, completed using reference TRBV5-6 and TRBJ1-6, is DAGVTQSPTHLIKTRGQQVTLRCSPKSGHDTVSWYQQALGQGPQFIFQYYEEEERQRGNFPDRFSGHQFPNYSSELNVNALLLGDSALYLCASSPGQGAWGNSPLHFGNGTRLTVT.

The chain combines TRBV7-6 with TRBJ2-1; D is perhaps TRBD2 (6 bases). Germline CDR1 SGHVS, CDR2 FNYEAQ. This CDR3 region has 13 residues. V lost 5 bases, J lost 7 bases, and 12 bases lay in between. CDR3: CASSRGGENEQFF. The CDR3 DNA reads as TGTGCCAGCAGCCGCGGAGGGGAAAATGAGCAGTTCTTC.

This rearrangement joins TRBV5-4 to TRBJ2-1, with D possibly being TRBD2 (6 bases). The V gene's germline CDR1 is SGHNT and CDR2 YYREEE (reference sequence). V gave up 6 bases and J gave up 4 bases, with 14 bases separating them. The CDR3 has 14 residues. The CDR3 is CASNPGGLYNEQFF. The CDR3 DNA reads as TGTGCCAGCAACCCTGGGGGACTGTACAATGAGCAGTTCTTC. Based on the CDR3 plus reference TRBV5-4 and TRBJ2-1, the full variable domain is ETGVTQSPTHLIKTRGQQVTLRCSSQSGHNTVSWYQQALGQGPQFIFQYYREEENGRGNFPPRFSGLQFPNYSSELNVNALELDDSALYLCASNPGGLYNEQFFGPGTRLTVL.

The chain carries TRBV7-8 and TRBJ2-3; 9 nucleotides line up with TRBD1. Germline CDR1 reads SGHVS; CDR2 reads FQNEAQ. This CDR3 spans 18 amino acids. Trimming removed 5 bases from V and 3 bases from J; junction bases left unmatched: 15. CDR3 loop: CASSQKTGTGRRTDTQYF. CDR3 nucleotides: TGTGCCAGCAGCCAGAAAACCGGGACAGGGAGGAGAACAGATACGCAGTATTTT.

To note about this clone: This specimen includes other DNA sequences encoding the same CDR3. The chain links TRBV7-9 to TRBJ2-7, with TRBD1 matching 7 bases. The CDR3 runs to 13 residues. Germline lookup yields CDR1 SEHNR and CDR2 FQNEAQ (reference sequence). V gave up 4 bases and J gave up 3 bases; unmatched junction bases: 3. Here the CDR3 reads CASSSGQNYEQYF. In nucleotides, the CDR3 is TGTGCCAGCAGCTCGGGACAGAACTACGAGCAGTACTTC.

The V and J genes are TRBV4-1 and TRBJ2-7, with 7 bases fitting TRBD1. The germline V gene has CDR1 MGHRA and CDR2 YSYEKL. CDR3 length: 15 amino acids. Losses at the gene ends were 0 bases for V and 2 bases for J; bases not matched to a gene: 4. CDR3 sequence: CASSQDEQGPYEQYF. The CDR3 nucleotides are TGCGCCAGCAGCCAAGATGAACAGGGGCCCTACGAGCAGTACTTC.

This clone was seen a few times. The chain is built from TRBV7-9 and TRBJ1-4; possibly TRBD1 for D (5 bases). Trimming pared 1 base from V and 8 bases from J, leaving 5 bases between. Germline lookup yields CDR1 SEHNR and CDR2 FQNEAQ (reference sequence). The CDR3 has 12 amino acids. Here the CDR3 DNA reads TGTGCCAGCAGCTTAGAGGGGGAAAAACTGTTTTTT. Amino acids: CASSLEGEKLFF.